Described below is a single T cell receptor beta chain sequence and its context. The protocol was immunoSEQ multiplex PCR, while the TCRdb copy is restricted to in-frame clones and leaves out a portion. The sample lists hundreds of thousands of clones, 75% to 90% seen once, with more than 0.95% in the top ten. These data originate in a study of blood T cell repertoires in COVID-19. Study background: The cDNA or gDNA used as material had been derived from T cells, B-cell-depleted T cells, or PBMCs.

Ages ranged from about 18 to 89 years, with residence in around 24 US areas. V dropped 3 bases and J dropped 6 bases, with 11 bases sitting between them. This CDR3 has 14 amino acids. Germline V gives CDR1 LGHDT, CDR2 YNNKEL (reference sequence). The receptor was isolated from a young man who had recovered from COVID-19. The chain recombines TRBV3-1 (or the pseudogene TRBV3-2) with TRBJ2-2; maybe TRBD1 (6 bases). Specimen: PBMCs or T cells enriched from blood (not recorded which). The chain's CDR3 is CASSHQGSAGELFF. The CDR3 nucleotides are TGTGCCAGCAGCCACCAGGGGAGCGCCGGGGAGCTGTTTTTT.